This T cell receptor (beta chain) was sequenced during a study of blood T cells in healthy people across ages. Next came a second PCR, run for roughly 6 to 11 cycles, which used a sample-barcoded 5' primer along with a J-beta primer mix. TCRdb re-derived calls from the 5' RACE reads in MiXCR, one entry per CDR3 protein. The sample holds about 720,000 distinct CDR3 sequences; about 20% are singletons and the top ten take around 21%. This clonotype has ten or more counts. CDR3 length equals 16 residues. V was clipped by 6 bases and J by 0 bases; unmatched bases: 8. Germline V CDR1 and CDR2: SQVTM, ANQGSEA.

J is TRBJ2-1 and V is TRBV29-1, with 10 bases matching TRBD1. The receptor was derived from a man aged 70 or older in good health. What was sequenced was blood. CDR3 DNA: TGCAGCGTGGGATCCGGGACAGGGGACTCCTACAATGAGCAGTTCTTC. It yields the protein CSVGSGTGDSYNEQFF.